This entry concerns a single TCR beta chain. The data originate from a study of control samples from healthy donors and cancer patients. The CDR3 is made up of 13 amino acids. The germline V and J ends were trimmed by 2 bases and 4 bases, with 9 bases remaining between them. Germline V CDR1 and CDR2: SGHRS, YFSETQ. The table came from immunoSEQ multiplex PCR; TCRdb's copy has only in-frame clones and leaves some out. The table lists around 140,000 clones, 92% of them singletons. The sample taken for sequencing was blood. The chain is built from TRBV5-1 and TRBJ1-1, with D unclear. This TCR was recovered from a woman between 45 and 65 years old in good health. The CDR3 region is CASSFTEGTEAFF. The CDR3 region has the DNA TGCGCCAGCAGCTTTACGGAGGGCACTGAAGCTTTCTTT.